Shown below are 3 T cell receptor beta chains from a single sample sequenced in a study of cytomegalovirus exposure and HLA in healthy donors (dated by TCRdb to 2016 to 2017). Libraries were made using the immunoSEQ multiplex PCR assay. TCRdb re-hosts the immuneACCESS table, in-frame sequences only. Its copies lack some clones; in the studies checked, an unresolved V gene accounts for under half of them, and the cause for the rest is not known. The sample yields 200,000 or so clones; 70% to 90% were counted once. About 3% of the sample is taken by the ten largest. Sequencing used PBMCs. Receptors originate from a young woman in good health and CMV-seronegative.

The CDR3 DNA sequence: TGCGCCAGCAGCCAAGGGACTAGCGGGAGAAATGAGCAGTTCTTC. It is translated as CASSQGTSGRNEQFF. This chain connects TRBV4-1 to TRBJ2-1, with TRBD2 matching 13 bases. The junction had 1 base not matched to a gene; V was cut back by 1 base and J by 7 bases. This CDR3 has 15 residues. Germline V gene lookup returns CDR1 MGHRA and CDR2 YSYEKL.

The gene calls are TRBV27 and TRBJ2-1, with 7 bases identical to TRBD2. CDR1 MNHEY and CDR2 SMNVEV come from the germline V gene (reference sequence). Trimming at V came to 3 bases and at J to 13 bases, leaving 18 bases not matched to a gene. This CDR3 is built from 16 residues. CDR3 loop: CASSFYLAASQNEQFF. The CDR3 DNA is TGTGCCAGCAGTTTTTATCTAGCGGCTTCCCAAAACGAACAGTTCTTC.

This chain uses TRBV7-3 with TRBJ2-1; TRBD1 matches at 10 bases. The V segment lost 5 bases and the J segment 4 bases; nucleotides outside the gene matches: 5. The CDR3 has 15 residues. Germline lookup yields CDR1 SGHTA and CDR2 FQGTGA. The CDR3: CASSPTGGRYNEQFF. The CDR3, as DNA: TGTGCCAGCAGCCCGACAGGGGGCAGGTACAATGAGCAGTTCTTC.